This T cell receptor (beta chain) is drawn from a study of T cells after yellow fever vaccination (dated 2019 in TCRdb). With respect to the entire study: Libraries from fractions with low cell numbers were prepared with the SMART-Seq v4 Ultra Low Input RNA kit. To follow T-cell clones before and after primary and booster YFV17D yellow fever vaccination, bulk TCR alpha and beta repertoires were sequenced over time. Two healthy male donors, one aged 18 to 30 and one aged 30 to 39 years, were included in the cohort. Blood was collected at multiple timepoints before and after primary and secondary immunization, and bulk PBMC replicates and cell subsets were isolated.

TCR cDNA was synthesized by 5'RACE template switching, which introduced a universal primer site and unique molecular identifiers. Priming for cDNA synthesis came from both the TCR alpha and TCR beta constant segments. Libraries were amplified in two PCR steps, with sample barcodes and sequencing adapters added in the second step. Sequencing of the libraries was done on either Illumina HiSeq 2500 (2x100 bp) or NovaSeq (2x150 bp). Per the source publication's procedure: MIGEC handled demultiplexing of reads and collapsing into UMI consensus sequences, while MiXCR performed V(D)J alignment. Vaccine-responding clonotypes were defined with edgeR using replicate PBMC samples, requiring FDR below 0.01 and a log2 fold change above 5 up to day 15. Bulk clonotypes were assigned CD4 or CD8 identity according to which sequenced CD4 or CD8 repertoire held them at higher abundance. TCRdb reanalyzed the raw reads on its own, using fastp at Q25 for trimming and MiXCR for clone calling, and kept in-frame beta chains. One record per CDR3 amino acid sequence lists the most common genes and DNA. These V and J calls are TCRdb output, not the study's own analysis. The table for this sample lists roughly 310,000 distinct CDR3 sequences; roughly 8.7% of them were counted only once. The ten biggest clones cover about 20% of the sample.

Beyond this particular receptor, the publication reports: Most clones expanded after primary vaccination (approximately 95% of CD4 and 80% to 90% of CD8) were re-detected after the booster, suggesting that broad memory maintenance occurred. The secondary T-cell response was weaker than the primary response but faster, peaking on day 5 instead of day 15. A small share of clonotypes was detected in both CD4 and CD8 compartments, with the overlap likely arising from convergent recombination. Because only two donors were included in the study, the extent to which the findings can be generalized is limited. Computational filtering was required because FACS-sorted repertoires could contain abundant contaminating clonotypes from the bulk population.

About this clonotype itself: This clone's antigen is unknown. Nothing much larger sits one base from this clone, and base qualities are not available.

CDR1 SGHNT and CDR2 YYREEE are derived from the germline V gene (reference sequence). The CDR3 contains 15 residues, cysteine and phenylalanine counted. Only the CDR3 DNA stays, 45 bases, in frame from base 1. At the junction V is shortened by 2 bases and J by 6 bases, with 18 bases in between. Explained via the paper, the treatment or condition label denotes: live attenuated yellow fever vaccine strain. At each blood-draw timepoint, two biological replicates of bulk PBMCs were collected. A standard Ficoll-Paque protocol was used to isolate PBMCs from peripheral blood. RNA was extracted with TriZol from bulk PBMCs, CD4 and CD8 fractions, and dextramer-positive and dextramer-negative fractions.

The source of this sequence is a man aged 18 to 29 who received the YFV17D yellow fever vaccine. This receptor chain uses TRBV5-4 and TRBJ2-7; perhaps TRBD2 is the D gene, with 7 bases matching. The specimen comprised PBMCs, sampled on the day of the first yellow fever vaccination. This receptor has the CDR3 CASSFSVGRGAEQYF. Here is the DNA: TGTGCCAGCAGCTTTAGCGTAGGTCGGGGGGCCGAGCAGTACTTC.